This TCR beta chain was documented in a study of beta chain features in type 1 diabetes. Study-level points and caveats: Shortening that was moderate but significant affected the TCRB CDR3s of Type 1 diabetes patients in all four CD4+ subsets.

Every isolated RNA sample was fully reverse transcribed, so sequencing captured expressed TCRB transcripts. Using immunoSEQ multiplex PCR, the repertoire was profiled, and TCRdb retains in-frame clones only, with some absent. The table has roughly 300,000 clones, over 11% seen once. Notes on this clone: Its antigen is unknown.

Germline V lookup: CDR1 SGDLS, CDR2 YYNGEE. The V segment lost 0 bases and the J segment 5 bases; nucleotides outside the gene matches: 5. This CDR3 has 15 residues. The V call is TRBV9, the J call TRBJ2-1; 7 nucleotides align to TRBD2. The sequencing sample was made of naive CD4+ T cells from blood. This clonotype originated in a man younger than 45 with type 1 diabetes. DNA of the CDR3: TGTGCCAGCAGCGTAGGCGGGAGAGGAGACAATGAGCAGTTCTTC. Translating gives CASSVGGRGDNEQFF.